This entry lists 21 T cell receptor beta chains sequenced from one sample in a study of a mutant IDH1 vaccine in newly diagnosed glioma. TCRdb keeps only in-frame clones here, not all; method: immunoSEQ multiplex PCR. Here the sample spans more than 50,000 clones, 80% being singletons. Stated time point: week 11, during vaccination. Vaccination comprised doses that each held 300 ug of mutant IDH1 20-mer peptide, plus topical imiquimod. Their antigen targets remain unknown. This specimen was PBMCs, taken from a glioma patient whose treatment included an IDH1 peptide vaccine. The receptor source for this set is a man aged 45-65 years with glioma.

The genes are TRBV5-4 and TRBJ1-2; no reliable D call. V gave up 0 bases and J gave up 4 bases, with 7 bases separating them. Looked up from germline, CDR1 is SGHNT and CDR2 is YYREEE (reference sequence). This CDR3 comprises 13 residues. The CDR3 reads CASSLDLLYGYTF. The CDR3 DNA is TGTGCCAGCAGCTTGGATCTCCTCTATGGCTACACCTTC.

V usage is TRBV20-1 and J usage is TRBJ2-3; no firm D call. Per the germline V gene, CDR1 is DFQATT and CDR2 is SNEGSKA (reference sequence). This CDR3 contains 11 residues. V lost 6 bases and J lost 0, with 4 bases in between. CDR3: CSAPSTDTQYF. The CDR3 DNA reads TGCAGTGCCCCTAGCACAGATACGCAGTATTTT.

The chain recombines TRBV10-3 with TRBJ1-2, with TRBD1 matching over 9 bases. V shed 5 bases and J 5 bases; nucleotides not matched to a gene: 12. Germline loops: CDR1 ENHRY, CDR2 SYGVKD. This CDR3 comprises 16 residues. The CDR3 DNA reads TGTGCCATCAGTCCCGGGACAGGGCCTGCTGTGTATGGCTACACCTTC. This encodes CAISPGTGPAVYGYTF.

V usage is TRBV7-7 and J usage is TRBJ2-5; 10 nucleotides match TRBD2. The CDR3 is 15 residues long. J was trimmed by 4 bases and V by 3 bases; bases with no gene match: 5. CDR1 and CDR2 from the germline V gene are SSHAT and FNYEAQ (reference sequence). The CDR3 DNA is TGTGCCAGCAGCTTGAGCGGGGGGGCCCTAGAGACCCAGTACTTC. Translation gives CASSLSGGALETQYF. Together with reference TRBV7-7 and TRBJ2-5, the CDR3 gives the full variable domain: GAGVSQSPRYKVTKRGQDVTLRCDPISSHATLYWYQQALGQGPEFLTYFNYEAQPDKSGLPSDRFSAERPEGSISTLTIQRTEQRDSAMYRCASSLSGGALETQYFGPGTRLLVL.

This CDR3 is CASSLQHADTQYF. The DNA of the CDR3 is TGTGCCAGCAGCCTACAGCACGCAGATACGCAGTATTTT. The chain recombines TRBV7-3 with TRBJ2-3; D unresolved. Germline CDR1 reads SGHTA; CDR2 reads FQGTGA. This CDR3 is 13 amino acids long. V was shortened by 5 bases and J by 4 bases, with 10 bases between the two germline ends.

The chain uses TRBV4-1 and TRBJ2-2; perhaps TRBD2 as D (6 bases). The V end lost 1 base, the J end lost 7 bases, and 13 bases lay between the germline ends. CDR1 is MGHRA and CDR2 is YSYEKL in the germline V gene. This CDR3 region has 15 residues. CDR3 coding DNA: TGCGCCAGCAGCCAAGGGGGCGGGACGGGCGGGGAGCTGTTTTTT. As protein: CASSQGGGTGGELFF.

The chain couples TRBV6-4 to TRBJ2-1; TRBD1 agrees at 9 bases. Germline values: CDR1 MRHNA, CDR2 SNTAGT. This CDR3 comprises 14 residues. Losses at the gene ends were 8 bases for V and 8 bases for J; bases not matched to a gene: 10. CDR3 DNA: TGTGCCAGCGCACGGGACAGGGAATCCTATGAGCAGTTCTTC. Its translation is CASARDRESYEQFF.

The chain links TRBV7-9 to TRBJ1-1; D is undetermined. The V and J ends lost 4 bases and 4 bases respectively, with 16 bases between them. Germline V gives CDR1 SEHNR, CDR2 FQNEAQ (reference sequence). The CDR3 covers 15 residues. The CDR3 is CASSSNVDRATEAFF. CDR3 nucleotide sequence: TGTGCCAGCAGCTCCAACGTGGATCGGGCCACTGAAGCTTTCTTT. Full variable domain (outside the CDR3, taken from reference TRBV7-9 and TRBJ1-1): DTGVSQNPRHKITKRGQNVTFRCDPISEHNRLYWYRQTLGQGPEFLTYFQNEAQLEKSRLLSDRFSAERPKGSFSTLEIQRTEQGDSAMYLCASSSNVDRATEAFFGQGTRLTVV.

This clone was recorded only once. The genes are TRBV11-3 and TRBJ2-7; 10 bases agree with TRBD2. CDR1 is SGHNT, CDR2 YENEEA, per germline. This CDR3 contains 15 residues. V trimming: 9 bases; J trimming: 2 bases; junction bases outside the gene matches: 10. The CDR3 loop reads CASCRRTSGAYEQYF. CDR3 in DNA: TGTGCCAGTTGTCGCCGGACTAGCGGAGCCTACGAGCAGTACTTC.

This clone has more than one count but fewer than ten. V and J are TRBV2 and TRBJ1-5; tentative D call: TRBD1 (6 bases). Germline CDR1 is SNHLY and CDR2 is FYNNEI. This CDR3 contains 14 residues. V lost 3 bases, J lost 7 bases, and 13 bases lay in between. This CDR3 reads CASSEVRGGQPQHF. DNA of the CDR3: TGTGCCAGCAGTGAGGTCAGGGGTGGCCAGCCCCAGCATTTT.

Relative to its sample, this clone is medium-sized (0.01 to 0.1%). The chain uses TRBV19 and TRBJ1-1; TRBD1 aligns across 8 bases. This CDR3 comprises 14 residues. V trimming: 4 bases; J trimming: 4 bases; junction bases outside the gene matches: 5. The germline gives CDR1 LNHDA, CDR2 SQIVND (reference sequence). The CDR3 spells CASSRRTGITEAFF. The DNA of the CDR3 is TGTGCCAGTAGTAGAAGGACAGGGATCACTGAAGCTTTCTTT. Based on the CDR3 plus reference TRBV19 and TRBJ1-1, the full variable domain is DGGITQSPKYLFRKEGQNVTLSCEQNLNHDAMYWYRQDPGQGLRLIYYSQIVNDFQKGDIAEGYSVSREKKESFPLTVTSAQKNPTAFYLCASSRRTGITEAFFGQGTRLTVV.

The CDR3 is CASRISDSLGNQPQHF. As DNA, the CDR3 is TGTGCCAGCAGGATATCGGACAGCCTAGGCAATCAGCCCCAGCATTTT. This rearrangement joins TRBV2 to TRBJ1-5; the D gene is possibly TRBD1 (6 bases). V lost 6 bases and J 2 bases, leaving 17 bases between the germline ends. The CDR3 totals 16 residues. The V gene's germline CDR1 is SNHLY and CDR2 FYNNEI.

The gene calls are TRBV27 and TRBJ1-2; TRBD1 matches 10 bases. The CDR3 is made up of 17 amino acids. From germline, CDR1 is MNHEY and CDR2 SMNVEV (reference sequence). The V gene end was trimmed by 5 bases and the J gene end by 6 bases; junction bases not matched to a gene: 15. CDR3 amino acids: CASSTTPGTGDFHGYTF. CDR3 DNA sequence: TGTGCCAGCAGTACTACCCCCGGGACAGGGGATTTCCATGGCTACACCTTC.

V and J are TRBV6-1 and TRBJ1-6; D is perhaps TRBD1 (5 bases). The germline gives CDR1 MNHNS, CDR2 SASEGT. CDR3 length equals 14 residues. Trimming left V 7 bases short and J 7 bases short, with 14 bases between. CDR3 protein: CASTSEGRNSPLHF. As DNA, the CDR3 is TGTGCCAGCACCTCCGAGGGGCGAAATTCACCCCTCCACTTT.

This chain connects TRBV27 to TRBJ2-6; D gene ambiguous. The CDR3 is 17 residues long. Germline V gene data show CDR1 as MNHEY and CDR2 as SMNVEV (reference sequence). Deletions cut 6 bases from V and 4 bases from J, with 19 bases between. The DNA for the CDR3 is TGTGCCAGCAGACGGTTGGAGACCTTGGCCGGGGCCAACGTCCTGACTTTC. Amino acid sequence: CASRRLETLAGANVLTF.

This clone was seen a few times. The CDR3 is CASSLYEKTGEAFF. In DNA, the CDR3 is TGTGCCAGCAGTTTATACGAAAAGACAGGTGAAGCTTTCTTT. V and J are TRBV28 and TRBJ1-1, with D possibly matching TRBD1 (6 bases). The CDR3 runs to 14 residues. Germline lookup yields CDR1 MDHEN and CDR2 SYDVKM. Trimming took off 1 base at V and 7 bases at J, with 13 bases between the two ends.

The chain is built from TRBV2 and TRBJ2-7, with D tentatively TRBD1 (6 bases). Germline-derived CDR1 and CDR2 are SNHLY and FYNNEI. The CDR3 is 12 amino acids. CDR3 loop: CAGGPTVKEQYF. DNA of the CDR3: TGTGCTGGGGGCCCGACAGTGAAAGAGCAGTACTTC. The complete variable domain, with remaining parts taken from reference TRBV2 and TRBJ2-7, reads EPEVTQTPSHQVTQMGQEVILRCVPISNHLYFYWYRQILGQKVEFLVSFYNNEISEKSEIFDDQFSVERPDGSNFTLKIRSTKLEDSAMYFCAGGPTVKEQYFGPGTRLTVT.

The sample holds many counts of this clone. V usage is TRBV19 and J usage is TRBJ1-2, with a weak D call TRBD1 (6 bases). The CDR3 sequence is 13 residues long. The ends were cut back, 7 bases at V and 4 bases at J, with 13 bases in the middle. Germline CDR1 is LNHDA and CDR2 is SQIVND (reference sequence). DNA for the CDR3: TGTGCCAGTACTCCGGACAGTGCCTATGGCTACACCTTC. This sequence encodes CASTPDSAYGYTF.

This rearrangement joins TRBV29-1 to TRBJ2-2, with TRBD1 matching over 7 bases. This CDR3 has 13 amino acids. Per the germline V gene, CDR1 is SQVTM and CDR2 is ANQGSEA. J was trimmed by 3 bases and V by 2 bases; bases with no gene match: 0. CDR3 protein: CSVETGDTGELFF. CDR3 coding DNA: TGCAGCGTTGAAACAGGGGACACCGGGGAGCTGTTTTTT.

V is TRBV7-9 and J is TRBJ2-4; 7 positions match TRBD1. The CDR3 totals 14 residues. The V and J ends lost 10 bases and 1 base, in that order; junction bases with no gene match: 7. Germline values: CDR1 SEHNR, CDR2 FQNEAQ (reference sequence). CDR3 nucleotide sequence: TGTGCCACCGACCCGGACAGGGCCAAAAACATTCAGTACTTC. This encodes CATDPDRAKNIQYF.

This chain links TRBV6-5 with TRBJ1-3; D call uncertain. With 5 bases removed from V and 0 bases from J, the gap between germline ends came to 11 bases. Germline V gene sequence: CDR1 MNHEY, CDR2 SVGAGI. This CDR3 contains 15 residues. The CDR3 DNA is TGTGCCAGCAGTAAGGGATGGGGCTCTGGAAACACCATATATTTT. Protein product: CASSKGWGSGNTIYF.